The present entry profiles one TCR beta chain with its context. The target antigen is unknown. This record belongs to a study of blood T cells in healthy people across ages. Sample-barcoded 5' priming and a J-beta primer mix drove a second PCR of roughly 7 to 11 cycles. TCRdb independently ran MiXCR on the 5' RACE reads; one entry per CDR3 protein. The table has over 1,300,000 distinct CDR3 sequences, roughly 64% seen once. Trimming removed 0 bases from V and 4 bases from J, with 15 bases in between. The CDR3 runs to 16 residues. Germline assignment: CDR1 MGHRA and CDR2 YSYEKL. Study outcomes and limitations: A roughly linear fall in TCR beta diversity per million T cells was seen with increasing age.

The receptor was derived from a man in his late teens or twenties in good health. The chain joins TRBV4-1 to TRBJ2-5, with D uncertain. Sequencing input: blood. The CDR3 here is CASSQDLAGPRETQYF. In nucleotides, the CDR3 is TGCGCCAGCAGCCAAGATTTGGCAGGACCAAGAGAGACCCAGTACTTC.